The entry below gives a single T cell receptor (beta chain) sequence along with its context. Its target is not known. The data were obtained in a study of blood T cells in healthy people across ages. Germline assignment: CDR1 MNHEY and CDR2 SVGEGT. This CDR3 is 11 amino acids long. Study-level findings and limits: With age, beta diversity per million T cells declined roughly linearly, significantly by approximately 40. TCR beta diversity was tightly associated with the proportion of naive T cells.

A sample-barcoded 5' primer and a J-beta primer mix were used in a second PCR of roughly 6 to 11 cycles. TCRdb used MiXCR to reprocess the 5' RACE reads, holding one entry per CDR3 protein. The sample contains 730,000 or so distinct CDR3 sequences, roughly two fifths of which appear only once. This sequence joins TRBV6-2 or TRBV6-3 and TRBJ2-5; D is ambiguous. The J call is uncertain, as TRBJ2-7 better fits the DNA end. The material sequenced was blood. This clonotype originated in a man aged 80 or over in good health. The CDR3, as DNA: TGTGCCAGCGCCATGGCCTACGAGCAGTACTTC. It is translated as CASAMAYEQYF.